This T cell receptor beta chain comes out of a study of blood T cell repertoires in COVID-19. Background on the study: Acute-phase and convalescent COVID-19 samples originated in the United States, Italy and Spain. The cDNA or gDNA used as material had been derived from T cells, B-cell-depleted T cells, or PBMCs.

Some clones are missing from TCRdb's copy, which holds only in-frame ones; the method was immunoSEQ multiplex PCR. The sample lists some 300,000 clones, around 92% occurring once. Cohort assignment relied on participant-reported clinical history. In the 2 weeks before study entry, exposed participants met a COVID-19 case, which was PCR-confirmed or clinician-diagnosed. J lost 5 bases, V lost 4 bases, and 10 bases had no gene match. The germline V gene encodes CDR1 SGHAT and CDR2 FQNNGV. There are 16 residues in the CDR3. J is TRBJ2-2 and V is TRBV11-2; TRBD1 agrees at 7 bases. The TCR originated in a woman in her forties or fifties who had been exposed to COVID-19. The sequencing input was PBMCs or T cells enriched from blood (not recorded which). This chain's CDR3 is CASSSRQGSTTGELFF. CDR3 coding DNA: TGTGCCAGCAGCTCTCGACAGGGTAGTACGACCGGGGAGCTGTTTTTT.